This entry lists 28 T cell receptor beta chains sequenced from one sample in a study of T cells in Graves' hyperthyroidism and ophthalmopathy. RNA transcripts provided the source from which TCR beta CDR3 regions were amplified. TCR CDR3 underwent first-round RT-PCR with the HTBI primer set. One entry per CDR3 protein, called by TCRdb with MiXCR from the multiplex PCR reads. Found here are 250,000 or so distinct CDR3 sequences, 15% of them singletons; the top ten hold 30% to 35%. The sequencing sample was made of blood. The receptors here all came from a woman in her fifties or sixties with Graves' hyperthyroidism that later progressed to Graves' ophthalmopathy.

The sample holds many counts of this clonotype. V and J are TRBV29-1 and TRBJ2-7; D perhaps matches TRBD1 (6 bases). The germline V and J ends were trimmed by 7 bases and 2 bases, with 12 bases remaining between them. Germline V gene data show CDR1 as SQVTM and CDR2 as ANQGSEA. This CDR3 is built from 12 residues. The CDR3 protein is CSGQECAYEQYF. The CDR3 DNA reads TGCAGCGGACAGGAGTGTGCCTACGAGCAGTACTTC.

Many counts were recorded for this clonotype. The CDR3 region is CASSSANTGELFF. The CDR3 bases are TGTGCCAGCAGTTCCGCGAACACCGGGGAGCTGTTTTTT. The gene calls are TRBV27 and TRBJ2-2; no clear D gene. V lost 4 bases and J lost 0, with 3 bases in between. The CDR3 is 13 residues long. Germline V lookup: CDR1 MNHEY, CDR2 SMNVEV (reference sequence).

The rearrangement links TRBV28 to TRBJ1-2, with D tentatively TRBD1 (6 bases). The germline V gene has CDR1 MDHEN and CDR2 SYDVKM. There are 15 residues in the CDR3. V dropped 6 bases and J dropped 6 bases, with 20 bases sitting between them. CDR3: CASSLTTGYLHGYTF. CDR3 DNA: TGTGCCAGCAGCCTCACTACAGGGTACCTTCATGGCTACACCTTC.

This clonotype appeared many times. J is TRBJ2-7 and V is TRBV2, with 11 bases matching TRBD2. V was pared by 4 bases and J by 7 bases, with 6 bases of the junction left unmatched. The germline gives CDR1 SNHLY, CDR2 FYNNEI. This CDR3 spans 14 amino acids. CDR3 DNA sequence: TGTGCCAGCAGTGCACTAGCGGGAGTGAGAGAGCAGTACTTC. Encoded protein: CASSALAGVREQYF.

This clonotype was seen more than once but under ten times. V and J are TRBV19 and TRBJ1-2; D is uncertain. There are 16 residues in the CDR3. The germline gives CDR1 LNHDA, CDR2 SQIVND (reference sequence). Trimming pared 5 bases from V and 0 bases from J, leaving 16 bases between. The CDR3: CASSAPLVKANYGYTF. In nucleotides, the CDR3 is TGTGCCAGTAGTGCACCCCTCGTTAAGGCTAACTATGGCTACACCTTC.

This clonotype has a handful of counts. This may come from a read error, since a much larger clone is one base off. CDR3: CSAARTASSEAFF. The CDR3 DNA reads TGCAGCGCAGCTCGGACAGCAAGCTCTGAAGCTTTCTTT. This sequence joins TRBV29-1 and TRBJ1-1; tentative D call: TRBD1 (6 bases). Trimming removed 7 bases at V and 6 bases at J, with 18 bases between. Germline V gene data show CDR1 as SQVTM and CDR2 as ANQGSEA. CDR3 length equals 13 residues.

This clonotype has a count of ten or more. The rearrangement links TRBV3-1 to TRBJ2-2, with D possibly TRBD1 on 5 matching bases. This CDR3 has 13 residues. V shed 7 bases and J shed 7 bases, with 13 bases lying between them. CDR1 and CDR2 (germline): LGHDT, YNNKEL (reference sequence). The CDR3 region is CASNFGQGGELFF. Written as DNA, the CDR3 is TGTGCCAGCAATTTCGGCCAGGGCGGGGAGCTGTTTTTT.

This clonotype was seen repeatedly, ten times or more. The chain has TRBV5-1 and TRBJ1-2; possible D gene TRBD1, 5 bases. The V end was cut by 0 bases, the J end by 4 bases, with 10 bases between. The CDR3 has 14 residues. CDR1 is SGHRS, CDR2 YFSETQ, per germline. The CDR3 DNA sequence: TGCGCCAGCAGCTTGGATCGGGGCGGCTATGGCTACACCTTC. Translating it yields CASSLDRGGYGYTF.

This chain connects TRBV20-1 to TRBJ2-5, with D possibly TRBD2 on 6 matching bases. Germline V gene sequence: CDR1 DFQATT, CDR2 SNEGSKA (reference sequence). V was pared by 0 bases and J by 8 bases, with 16 bases between. This CDR3 contains 14 residues. The CDR3 protein is CSARDPRREETQYF. The CDR3 bases are TGCAGTGCTAGAGATCCAAGAAGGGAGGAAACCCAGTACTTC.

This clonotype was observed a few times. V and J are TRBV4-1 and TRBJ2-5; TRBD2 aligns across 8 bases. J lost 4 bases, V lost 4 bases, and 8 bases had no gene match. Germline V lookup: CDR1 MGHRA, CDR2 YSYEKL. The CDR3 spans 15 residues. CDR3 in amino acids: CASSLAGGAGETQYF. CDR3 nucleotide sequence: TGCGCCAGCAGCCTCGCCGGGGGGGCGGGAGAGACCCAGTACTTC.

This clonotype occurred many times. The J gene is TRBJ2-1, the V gene TRBV3-1; D gene ambiguous. CDR1 and CDR2 (germline): LGHDT, YNNKEL (reference sequence). The length of the CDR3 is 11 residues. The V end was cut by 1 base, the J end by 9 bases, with 4 bases between. The CDR3 here is CASSQAGEQFF. CDR3 nucleotide sequence: TGTGCCAGCAGCCAAGCAGGTGAGCAGTTCTTC.

This clonotype was detected many times. The chain carries TRBV6-8 and TRBJ1-1; D is ambiguous. Trimming shortened V by 5 bases and J by 7 bases, and 11 bases separated the two germline ends. Germline V gene sequence: CDR1 MNHGY, CDR2 SAAAGT. The CDR3 is 12 amino acids. The CDR3 nucleotides are TGTGCCAGCAGTCCCGAGGAGAATGAAGCTTTCTTT. It yields the protein CASSPEENEAFF.

This clonotype was picked up many times. This sequence joins TRBV11-2 and TRBJ1-5; 7 nucleotides agree with TRBD1. Trimming took 4 bases from V and 4 from J; bases not matched to a gene: 1. Germline V gene lookup returns CDR1 SGHAT and CDR2 FQNNGV. This CDR3 spans 13 amino acids. The chain's CDR3 is CASSSGGNQPQHF. The CDR3 region has the DNA TGTGCCAGCAGCTCAGGGGGTAATCAGCCCCAGCATTTT.

The chain links TRBV14 to TRBJ2-1; TRBD1 matches 9 bases. V shed 4 bases and J 5 bases; nucleotides not matched to a gene: 9. Germline-derived CDR1 and CDR2 are SGHDN and FVKESK. The CDR3 contains 16 residues. The CDR3 spells CASSPRGTGRDNEQFF. The CDR3 coding sequence is TGTGCCAGCAGCCCACGAGGGACAGGGCGCGACAATGAGCAGTTCTTC.

The CDR3 protein is CASSRTGPGANVLTF. CDR3 in DNA: TGTGCCAGCAGCCGCACAGGGCCCGGGGCCAACGTCCTGACTTTC. This chain links TRBV7-3 with TRBJ2-6, with D maybe TRBD1 (6 bases). Trimming stripped 5 bases from V and 4 bases from J, with 12 bases between. CDR3 length equals 15 residues. Germline V gene sequence: CDR1 SGHTA, CDR2 FQGTGA. Variable domain in full (rest from reference TRBV7-3 and TRBJ2-6): GAGVSQTPSNKVTEKGKYVELRCDPISGHTALYWYRQSLGQGPEFLIYFQGTGAADDSGLPNDRFFAVRPEGSVSTLKIQRTERGDSAVYLCASSRTGPGANVLTFGAGSRLTVL.

This clonotype showed up many times. The rearrangement links TRBV7-3 to TRBJ2-7, with TRBD2 matching 8 bases. This CDR3 spans 15 amino acids. J lost 4 bases, V lost 2 bases, and 7 bases had no gene match. The germline V gene encodes CDR1 SGHTA and CDR2 FQGTGA. CDR3 sequence: CASSLVGLVTYEQYF. The CDR3 nucleotides read TGTGCCAGCAGCTTAGTGGGACTAGTAACTTACGAGCAGTACTTC.

At least ten counts were recorded for this clonotype. CDR3 loop: CSASNPATGTGGGEQYF. The CDR3 coding sequence is TGCAGTGCTAGTAATCCGGCAACCGGGACAGGGGGAGGCGAGCAGTACTTC. This chain joins TRBV20-1 and TRBJ2-7; TRBD1 matches 11 bases. The CDR3 consists of 17 residues. Per germline, CDR1 DFQATT and CDR2 SNEGSKA (reference sequence). V was pared by 3 bases and J by 6 bases, with 16 bases of the junction left unmatched.

This clonotype showed up just a few times. The J gene is TRBJ1-6, the V gene TRBV7-9; tentative D call: TRBD1 (5 bases). The CDR3 totals 16 residues. Germline loops: CDR1 SEHNR, CDR2 FQNEAQ (reference sequence). Trimming took off 0 bases at V and 3 bases at J, with 9 bases between the two ends. The CDR3 nucleotides are TGTGCCAGCAGCTTAGCGGGGAGGGGCTATAATTCACCCCTCCACTTT. Translation gives CASSLAGRGYNSPLHF.

This clonotype was observed a handful of times. The rearrangement joins TRBV4-1 to TRBJ1-5; D might be TRBD1 (5 bases). V lost 4 bases and J 0 bases, leaving 13 bases between the germline ends. Germline V lookup: CDR1 MGHRA, CDR2 YSYEKL. The length of the CDR3 is 16 residues. CDR3 DNA sequence: TGCGCCAGCAGCCTAGGGACTGAGATTAGCAATCAGCCCCAGCATTTT. It specifies CASSLGTEISNQPQHF.

This clonotype was detected a few times. The V and J genes are TRBV24-1 and TRBJ2-2; no firm D call. The CDR3 runs 13 residues. The germline gives CDR1 KGHDR, CDR2 SFDVKD. V lost 5 bases to trimming and J lost 13 bases, with 16 bases between them. The CDR3 nucleotides read TGTGCCACCAGTGCCGCCGAAGGCCTACGGCTGTTTTTT. Amino acids: CATSAAEGLRLFF.

This clonotype was counted at least ten times. The chain joins TRBV28 to TRBJ1-5; D uncertain. Germline values: CDR1 MDHEN, CDR2 SYDVKM. This CDR3 is 14 amino acids long. The V gene lost 3 bases and the J gene lost 3 bases, with 9 bases spanning the gap. CDR3 coding DNA: TGTGCCAGCAGTTTTGGGCAGATCAATCAGCCCCAGCATTTT. Amino acids: CASSFGQINQPQHF.

The sample holds many counts of this clonotype. The chain couples TRBV28 to TRBJ1-6, with D uncertain. Germline V gene lookup returns CDR1 MDHEN and CDR2 SYDVKM. The CDR3 runs to 12 residues. The V end was cut by 5 bases, the J end by 5 bases, with 4 bases between. The CDR3 protein is CASSPHNSPLHF. In nucleotides, the CDR3 is TGTGCCAGCAGTCCACATAATTCACCCCTCCACTTT.

This clonotype was seen only a few times. This rearrangement joins TRBV19 to TRBJ2-1, with 7 positions matching TRBD2. CDR1 is LNHDA and CDR2 is SQIVND in the germline V gene (reference sequence). This CDR3 has 16 amino acids. Trimming removed 3 bases from V and 2 bases from J; junction bases left unmatched: 7. Here the CDR3 reads CASSIVGGPAYNEQFF. In DNA, the CDR3 is TGTGCCAGTAGTATCGTGGGAGGGCCGGCCTACAATGAGCAGTTCTTC. The complete variable domain, with remaining parts taken from reference TRBV19 and TRBJ2-1, reads DGGITQSPKYLFRKEGQNVTLSCEQNLNHDAMYWYRQDPGQGLRLIYYSQIVNDFQKGDIAEGYSVSREKKESFPLTVTSAQKNPTAFYLCASSIVGGPAYNEQFFGPGTRLTVL.

This clonotype was found a few times. The chain has TRBV7-9 and TRBJ1-3; D uncertain. CDR3 length equals 17 residues. Germline V gene data show CDR1 as SEHNR and CDR2 as FQNEAQ (reference sequence). V was trimmed by 7 bases and J by 0 bases, leaving 19 bases between them. CDR3 protein: CASNPLGRVNSGNTIYF. The CDR3 DNA sequence: TGTGCCAGCAACCCCCTAGGACGAGTCAACTCTGGAAACACCATATATTTT.

This clonotype has a count of ten or more. The J gene is TRBJ1-5, the V gene TRBV20-1; 9 bases match TRBD1. Germline lookup yields CDR1 DFQATT and CDR2 SNEGSKA (reference sequence). CDR3 length equals 14 residues. The CDR3 loop reads CSASPDRGNQPQHF. The DNA for the CDR3 is TGCAGCGCCAGCCCCGACAGGGGGAATCAGCCCCAGCATTTT.

This clonotype turned up a few times. The chain is built from TRBV6-1 and TRBJ1-2; D perhaps matches TRBD1 (6 bases). Trimming took 1 base from V and 7 from J, leaving 7 bases between them. This CDR3 comprises 12 residues. Germline V lookup: CDR1 MNHNS, CDR2 SASEGT. The CDR3 DNA is TGTGCCAGCAGTGAAGTCAGGGGTGGCTACACCTTC. This codes for CASSEVRGGYTF.

This clonotype was seen at least ten times. The CDR3 bases are TGTGCCAGCAGCCAGGAACAAACCTACGAGCAGTACTTC. It translates to CASSQEQTYEQYF. The chain links TRBV3-1 to TRBJ2-7; D is uncertain. Germline-derived CDR1 and CDR2 are LGHDT and YNNKEL (reference sequence). Trimming pared 3 bases from V and 2 bases from J, leaving 8 bases between. This CDR3 spans 13 amino acids.

This clonotype was seen ten or more times. The chain employs TRBV30 and TRBJ2-2; 7 positions agree with TRBD1. The CDR3 is 19 amino acids. Germline-derived CDR1 and CDR2 are GTSNPN and SVGIG (reference sequence). V gave up 5 bases and J gave up 2 bases; unmatched junction bases: 20. The CDR3 nucleotides read TGTGCCTGGTTCGGGCAGGGGGATCGTCCCATAATAAACACCGGGGAGCTGTTTTTT. Its protein is CAWFGQGDRPIINTGELFF.